This T cell receptor beta chain was obtained from a study of blood T cells in healthy people across ages. About this clonotype itself: The antigen remains undetermined.

At least 6 million PBMCs were isolated per sample. Study-level findings and limits: Naive T cell percentage strongly correlated with TCR beta diversity. Fewer expanded clones and more diversity marked long-lived versus aged donors.

Through a sample-barcoded 5' primer and a J-beta primer mix, a second PCR was run for roughly 7 to 12 cycles. A tag from a template-switch adaptor with 12 random nucleotides marked each cDNA molecule. TCRdb called the 5' RACE reads again in MiXCR, with one record for every CDR3 protein. This table holds around 1.5 million distinct CDR3 sequences, 42% found once. This clonotype originated in a woman between 18 and 29 years old in good health. Sequencing was done on a sample of blood.

The CDR3 DNA is TGTGCCAGCAGCGCACGCGCCGAACCTAGCGGGGGGGTAATTTACGAGCAGTACTTC. Protein sequence: CASSARAEPSGGVIYEQYF. The genes are TRBV7-9 and TRBJ2-7; 12 positions match TRBD2. Germline V gene data show CDR1 as SEHNR and CDR2 as FQNEAQ (reference sequence). J gave up 4 bases and V 5 bases, and 18 bases lay outside the gene matches. The CDR3 sequence is 19 residues long.